The 4 T cell receptor beta chains listed next were all sequenced from one sample in a study of blood T cell repertoires in COVID-19. Clones were sequenced by immunoSEQ multiplex PCR, and TCRdb holds only the in-frame ones, with some missing. The sample contains about 170,000 clones, about 86% of which appear only once. The material sequenced was PBMCs or T cells enriched from blood (not recorded which). The receptor set was obtained from a woman in her forties or fifties in a cohort exposed to, infected with or recovered from COVID-19 (not recorded which).

The chain uses TRBV18 and TRBJ1-1; D not resolved. CDR1 is KGHSH, CDR2 LQKENI, per germline. The CDR3 sequence is 14 residues long. V was clipped by 1 base and J by 0 bases, with 6 bases between them. CDR3 sequence reads: CASSPLGLNTEAFF. Here the CDR3 DNA reads TGTGCCAGCTCACCACTGGGCCTGAACACTGAAGCTTTCTTT.

This chain joins TRBV9 and TRBJ2-6; TRBD2 aligns across 8 bases. Trimming removed 0 bases from V and 0 bases from J; junction bases left unmatched: 11. Germline V gene sequence: CDR1 SGDLS, CDR2 YYNGEE. The CDR3 loop spans 20 amino acids. CDR3 coding DNA: TGTGCCAGCAGCGTAGAAGTAGGGTCTAGCGGGTTCTCTGGGGCCAACGTCCTGACTTTC. Translating gives CASSVEVGSSGFSGANVLTF. Together with reference TRBV9 and TRBJ2-6, the CDR3 gives the full variable domain: DSGVTQTPKHLITATGQRVTLRCSPRSGDLSVYWYQQSLDQGLQFLIQYYNGEERAKGNILERFSAQQFPDLHSELNLSSLELGDSALYFCASSVEVGSSGFSGANVLTFGAGSRLTVL.

This chain joins TRBV11-3 and TRBJ2-3; D is possibly TRBD1 (7 bases). The CDR3 spans 13 residues. V gave up 6 bases and J gave up 5 bases, with 12 bases separating them. Germline V gene sequence: CDR1 SGHNT, CDR2 YENEEA. The chain's CDR3 is CASSPGGKDTQYF. Written as DNA, the CDR3 is TGTGCCAGCAGTCCAGGGGGGAAAGATACGCAGTATTTT.

This chain links TRBV25-1 with TRBJ1-1, with D perhaps TRBD1 (5 bases). The length of the CDR3 is 15 residues. Trimming cost V 1 base and J 0 bases, with 9 bases left between them. Germline V gives CDR1 MGHDK, CDR2 SYGVNS. The DNA for the CDR3 is TGTGCCAGCAGTGAATTGGAGGGGATGAACACTGAAGCTTTCTTT. Translated, it gives CASSELEGMNTEAFF.